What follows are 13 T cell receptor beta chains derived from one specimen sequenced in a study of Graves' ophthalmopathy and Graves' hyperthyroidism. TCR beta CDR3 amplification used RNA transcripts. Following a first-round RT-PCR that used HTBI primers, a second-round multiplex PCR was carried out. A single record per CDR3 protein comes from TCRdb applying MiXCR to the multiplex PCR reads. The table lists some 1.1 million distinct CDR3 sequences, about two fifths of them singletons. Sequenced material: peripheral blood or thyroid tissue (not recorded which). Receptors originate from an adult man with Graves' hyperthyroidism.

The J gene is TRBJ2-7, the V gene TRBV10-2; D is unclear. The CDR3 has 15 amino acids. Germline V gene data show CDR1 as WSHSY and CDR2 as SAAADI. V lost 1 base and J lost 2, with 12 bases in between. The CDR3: CASSEWDIVTYEQYF. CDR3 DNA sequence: TGCGCCAGCAGTGAGTGGGATATCGTTACCTACGAGCAGTACTTC.

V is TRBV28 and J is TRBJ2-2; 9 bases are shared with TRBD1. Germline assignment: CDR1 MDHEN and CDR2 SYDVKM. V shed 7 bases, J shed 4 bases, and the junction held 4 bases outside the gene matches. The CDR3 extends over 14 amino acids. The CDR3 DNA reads TGTGCCAGCAAACAGGGGGCGACCACCGGGGAGCTGTTTTTT. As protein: CASKQGATTGELFF. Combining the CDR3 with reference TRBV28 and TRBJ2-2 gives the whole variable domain DVKVTQSSRYLVKRTGEKVFLECVQDMDHENMFWYRQDPGLGLRLIYFSYDVKMKEKGDIPEGYSVSREKKERFSLILESASTNQTSMYLCASKQGATTGELFFGEGSRLTVL.

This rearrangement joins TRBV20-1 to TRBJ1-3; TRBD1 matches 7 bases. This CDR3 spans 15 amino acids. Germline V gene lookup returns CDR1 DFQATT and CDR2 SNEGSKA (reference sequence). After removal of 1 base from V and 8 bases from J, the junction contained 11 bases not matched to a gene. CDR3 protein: CSARVYRGYGYTIYF. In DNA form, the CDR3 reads TGCAGTGCTAGAGTCTACAGGGGCTATGGCTACACCATATATTTT.

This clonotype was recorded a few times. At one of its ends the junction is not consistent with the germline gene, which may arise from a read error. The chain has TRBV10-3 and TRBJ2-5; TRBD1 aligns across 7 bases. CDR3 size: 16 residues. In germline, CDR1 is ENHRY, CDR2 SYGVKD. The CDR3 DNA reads TGTGCCAGCAGTTCCCGCCGGGACAGAAGACAAGAGACCCAGTACTTC. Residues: CASSSRRDRRQETQYF.

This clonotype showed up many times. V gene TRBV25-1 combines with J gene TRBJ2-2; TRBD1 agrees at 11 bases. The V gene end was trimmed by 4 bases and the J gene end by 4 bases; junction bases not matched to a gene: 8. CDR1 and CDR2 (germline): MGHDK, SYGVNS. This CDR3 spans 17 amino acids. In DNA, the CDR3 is TGTGCCAGCAGTGTACGCCCGGGACAGGGGGGCACCGGGGAGCTGTTTTTT. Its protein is CASSVRPGQGGTGELFF.

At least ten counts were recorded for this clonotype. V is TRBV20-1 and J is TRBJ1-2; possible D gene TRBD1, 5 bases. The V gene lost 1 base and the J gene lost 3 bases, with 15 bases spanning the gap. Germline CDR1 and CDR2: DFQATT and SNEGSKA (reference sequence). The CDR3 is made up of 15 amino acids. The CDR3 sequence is CSARGNLGGDYGYTF. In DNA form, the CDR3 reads TGCAGTGCTAGAGGAAACCTGGGAGGGGACTATGGCTACACCTTC.

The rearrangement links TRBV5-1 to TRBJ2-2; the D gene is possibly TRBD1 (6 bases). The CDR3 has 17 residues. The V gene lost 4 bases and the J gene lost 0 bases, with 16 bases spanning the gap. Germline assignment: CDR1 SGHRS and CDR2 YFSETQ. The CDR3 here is CASSQTTGHTNTGELFF. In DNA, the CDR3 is TGCGCCAGCAGCCAAACGACGGGACACACGAACACCGGGGAGCTGTTTTTT.

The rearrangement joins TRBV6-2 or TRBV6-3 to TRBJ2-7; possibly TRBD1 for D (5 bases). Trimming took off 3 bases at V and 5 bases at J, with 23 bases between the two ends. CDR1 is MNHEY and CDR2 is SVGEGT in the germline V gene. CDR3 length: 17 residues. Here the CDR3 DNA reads TGTGCCAGCAGTTATAACACAGGAAAATTTCTAACGGACGAGCAGTACTTC. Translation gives CASSYNTGKFLTDEQYF.

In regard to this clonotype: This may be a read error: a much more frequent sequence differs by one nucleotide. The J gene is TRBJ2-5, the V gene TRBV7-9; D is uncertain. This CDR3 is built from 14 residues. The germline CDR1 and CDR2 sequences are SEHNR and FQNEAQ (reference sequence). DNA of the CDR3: TGTGCCAGCAGCCCCCCCCCTCGCCAAGAGGCCCAGTACTTC. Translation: CASSPPPRQEAQYF.

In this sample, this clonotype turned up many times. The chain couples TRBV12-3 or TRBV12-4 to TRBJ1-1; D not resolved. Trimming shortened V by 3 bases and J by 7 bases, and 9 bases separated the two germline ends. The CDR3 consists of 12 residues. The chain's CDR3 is CASSFFGGEAFF. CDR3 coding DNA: TGTGCCAGCAGTTTTTTCGGTGGTGAAGCTTTCTTT.

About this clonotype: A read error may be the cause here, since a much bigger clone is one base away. The CDR3 coding sequence is TGCAGAGCTAGTCAGGATCGAGAGACCCAGTACTTC. As protein: CRASQDRETQYF. The gene calls are TRBV20-1 and TRBJ2-5; D is unclear. CDR1 and CDR2 from the germline V gene are DFQATT and SNEGSKA (reference sequence). The CDR3 covers 12 residues.

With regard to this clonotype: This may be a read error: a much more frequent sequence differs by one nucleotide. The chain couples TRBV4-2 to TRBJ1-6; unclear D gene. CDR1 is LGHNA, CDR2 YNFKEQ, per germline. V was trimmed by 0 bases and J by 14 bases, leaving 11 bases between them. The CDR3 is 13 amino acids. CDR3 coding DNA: TGTGCCAGCAGCCAAGACACCTTTCGGGCCCTCCACTTT. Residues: CASSQDTFRALHF.

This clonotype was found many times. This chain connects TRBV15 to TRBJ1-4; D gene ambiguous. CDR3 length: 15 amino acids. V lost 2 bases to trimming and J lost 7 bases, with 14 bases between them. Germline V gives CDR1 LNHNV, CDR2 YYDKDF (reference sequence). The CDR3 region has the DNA TGTGCCACCAGCAGACCAGGAGTTGTTAGTGAAAAACTGTTTTTT. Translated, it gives CATSRPGVVSEKLFF.